Listed here are 18 T cell receptor beta chains from one sample, sequenced in a study of identical twins. Using its own MiXCR run on the 5' RACE reads, TCRdb lists one record per CDR3 protein. Of approximately 600,000 distinct CDR3 sequences listed, less than 9% are singletons. These same records also appear under a second study, on yellow fever vaccine responses in identical twins.

Sequencing input: PBMCs. The receptors stem from a woman under 30 in good health.

This clonotype came up a few times. The V gene is TRBV24-1, the J gene TRBJ1-1, with TRBD1 as a possible D gene (5 bases). CDR3 size: 13 residues. The V end was cut by 10 bases, the J end by 8 bases, with 19 bases between. The germline V gene encodes CDR1 KGHDR and CDR2 SFDVKD. The CDR3 DNA sequence: TGTGCCACTCTAGACCCTAGAACAGGCGAAGCTTTCTTT. It specifies CATLDPRTGEAFF.

This clonotype came up a few times. The chain links TRBV20-1 to TRBJ2-5; the D is unclear. The CDR3 covers 11 residues. Germline CDR1 reads DFQATT; CDR2 reads SNEGSKA (reference sequence). V lost 5 bases, J lost 0 bases, and 4 bases lay in between. The CDR3 is CSAQYQETQYF. The CDR3 nucleotides read TGCAGTGCTCAATACCAAGAGACCCAGTACTTC.

The genes are TRBV15 and TRBJ2-7, with TRBD2 matching 7 bases. V lost 3 bases, J lost 7 bases, and 9 bases stayed unmatched. CDR3 length: 14 residues. Germline values: CDR1 LNHNV, CDR2 YYDKDF (reference sequence). The CDR3 is CATSSIVAGEEQYF. The CDR3 region has the DNA TGTGCCACCAGCAGCATAGTAGCGGGTGAAGAGCAGTACTTC. The full variable domain, completed using reference TRBV15 and TRBJ2-7, is DAMVIQNPRYQVTQFGKPVTLSCSQTLNHNVMYWYQQKSSQAPKLLFHYYDKDFNNEADTPDNFQSRRPNTSFCFLDIRSPGLGDTAMYLCATSSIVAGEEQYFGPGTRLTVT.

This clonotype showed up just a few times. This chain uses TRBV12-3 or TRBV12-4 with TRBJ2-7; maybe TRBD2 (5 bases). The CDR3 covers 15 residues. Trimming took off 3 bases at V and 4 bases at J, with 16 bases between the two ends. CDR3 residues: CASSFIGPRAYEQYV. CDR3 DNA: TGTGCCAGCAGTTTTATCGGGCCGAGGGCGTACGAGCAGTACGTC.

In this sample, this clonotype turned up many times. The V call is TRBV12-3 or TRBV12-4, the J call TRBJ2-5; a possible D gene is TRBD2 (6 bases). The CDR3 has 13 residues. V was cut by 5 bases and J by 10 bases, with 17 bases left in between. The CDR3 DNA is TGTGCCAGCAGTAACACCGGGGGACCGAGCCAGTACTTC. Translation: CASSNTGGPSQYF.

The chain employs TRBV5-1 and TRBJ1-6; the D is unclear. With 4 bases removed from V and 7 bases from J, the gap between germline ends came to 9 bases. The CDR3 extends over 13 amino acids. CDR1 and CDR2 from the germline V gene are SGHRS and YFSETQ. CDR3 sequence (DNA): TGCGCCAGCAGCAGGACGCTGAATTCACCCCTCCACTTT. It yields the protein CASSRTLNSPLHF.

This clonotype has a handful of counts. The CDR3 reads CASSFGGHSEFGYTF. The CDR3 coding sequence is TGCGCCAGCAGCTTTGGGGGACACTCCGAGTTTGGCTACACCTTC. The chain joins TRBV5-1 to TRBJ1-2; perhaps TRBD1 as D (6 bases). The CDR3 runs to 15 residues. Germline V CDR1 and CDR2: SGHRS, YFSETQ. V was pared by 2 bases and J by 7 bases, with 18 bases between.

The V gene is TRBV11-2, the J gene TRBJ2-3; D may match TRBD1 or TRBD2 (6 bases each). Germline V CDR1 and CDR2: SGHAT, FQNNGV. This CDR3 region has 16 residues. V was shortened by 1 base and J by 0 bases, with 11 bases between the two germline ends. In DNA form, the CDR3 reads TGTGCCAGCAGCTTAGTTACGGGGGCCAGCACAGATACGCAGTATTTT. It codes for CASSLVTGASTDTQYF.

In its sample, this clonotype was seen many times. V is TRBV4-1 and J is TRBJ1-2; D gene unclear. Germline CDR1 is MGHRA and CDR2 is YSYEKL. V was pared by 8 bases and J by 5 bases, with 15 bases between. The CDR3 has 13 amino acids. CDR3 coding DNA: TGCGCCAGCCGACGGACGGCGGATTATGGCTACACCTTC. Its protein product is CASRRTADYGYTF.

This clonotype was detected many times. This chain links TRBV29-1 with TRBJ2-1; tentatively, D is TRBD1 (6 bases). V gave up 1 base and J gave up 4 bases, with 14 bases separating them. Germline V gene lookup returns CDR1 SQVTM and CDR2 ANQGSEA. The CDR3 contains 15 residues. CDR3 sequence reads: CSVEGSVGGYNEQFF. The CDR3 nucleotides read TGCAGCGTTGAAGGATCGGTAGGGGGATACAATGAGCAGTTCTTC.

The V and J genes are TRBV20-1 and TRBJ2-1; D is ambiguous. Germline V gene lookup returns CDR1 DFQATT and CDR2 SNEGSKA (reference sequence). Trimming stripped 0 bases from V and 1 base from J, with 7 bases between. This CDR3 is built from 14 residues. CDR3 coding DNA: TGCAGTGCTAGAGATATGGATTCCTACAATGAGCAGTTCTTC. Protein: CSARDMDSYNEQFF.

This chain joins TRBV6-5 and TRBJ1-3, with D hard to call. The CDR3 has 15 residues. Germline V gene lookup returns CDR1 MNHEY and CDR2 SVGAGI. The germline V and J ends were trimmed by 4 bases and 4 bases, with 14 bases remaining between them. The CDR3, as DNA: TGTGCCAGCAGTTCACGTGAATTCCGAGGAAACACCATATATTTT. Translating it yields CASSSREFRGNTIYF.

In this sample, this clonotype turned up a few times. The chain uses TRBV6-2 or TRBV6-3 and TRBJ2-2, with D maybe TRBD1 (5 bases). This CDR3 has 14 residues. Germline V gene data show CDR1 as MNHEY and CDR2 as SVGEGT. V was cut by 0 bases and J by 6 bases, with 8 bases left in between. The CDR3 is CASSYSQGPGELFF. CDR3 bases: TGTGCCAGCAGTTACTCTCAGGGTCCCGGGGAGCTGTTTTTT.

This clonotype was recorded many times. The rearrangement links TRBV5-5 to TRBJ1-1; D gene unclear. The CDR3 consists of 13 residues. Per germline, CDR1 SGHKS and CDR2 YYEKEE (reference sequence). Trimming removed 4 bases at V and 0 bases at J, with 7 bases between. DNA of the CDR3: TGTGCCAGCAGCCGTCTCATGAACACTGAAGCTTTCTTT. This translates into CASSRLMNTEAFF.

This clonotype was seen more than once but under ten times. The gene calls are TRBV11-1 and TRBJ2-3; D is possibly TRBD2 (5 bases). Trimming removed 6 bases from V and 7 bases from J, with 32 bases in between. Germline V lookup: CDR1 SGHAT, CDR2 FQDESV (reference sequence). CDR3 length: 19 residues. The CDR3 sequence is CASSSPDQLTSGEIYTQYF. The CDR3 DNA is TGTGCCAGCAGTTCTCCTGACCAACTCACTAGTGGCGAAATCTATACGCAGTATTTT.

This clonotype was seen more than once but under ten times. This sequence joins TRBV5-1 and TRBJ2-1; 13 nucleotides agree with TRBD2. The CDR3 runs 17 residues. The ends lost 6 bases at V and 1 base at J; junction bases unmatched: 7. Germline CDR1 reads SGHRS; CDR2 reads YFSETQ. CDR3 sequence: CASTRGTSGVSYNEQFF. Written as DNA, the CDR3 is TGCGCCAGCACCCGGGGGACTAGCGGGGTATCCTACAATGAGCAGTTCTTC. Looking up the rest from reference TRBV5-1 and TRBJ2-1 gives the full variable domain: KAGVTQTPRYLIKTRGQQVTLSCSPISGHRSVSWYQQTPGQGLQFLFEYFSETQRNKGNFPGRFSGRQFSNSRSEMNVSTLELGDSALYLCASTRGTSGVSYNEQFFGPGTRLTVL.

The rearrangement joins TRBV12-3 or TRBV12-4 to TRBJ1-5; 7 nucleotides align to TRBD1. The J segment lost 4 bases and the V segment lost 5 bases, leaving 11 bases of the junction unmatched. CDR3 length equals 16 residues. The CDR3 is CASSPGTALGNQPQHF. In DNA form, the CDR3 reads TGTGCCAGCAGTCCCGGGACAGCTTTGGGAAATCAGCCCCAGCATTTT.

The chain employs TRBV28 and TRBJ2-7; D perhaps matches TRBD1 (7 bases). Trimming removed 5 bases at V and 3 bases at J, with 20 bases between. Germline V CDR1 and CDR2: MDHEN, SYDVKM. The CDR3 sequence is 16 residues long. The CDR3 DNA follows: TGTGCCAGCAGTCCGCGGACAGGCAAGGGGGGCTACGAGCAGTACGTC. This encodes CASSPRTGKGGYEQYV.